These T cell receptor beta chains were read from a single sample in a study of cytomegalovirus exposure and HLA in healthy donors. Libraries were prepared by immunoSEQ multiplex PCR; TCRdb keeps only in-frame clonotypes and omits some of them. Among 200,000 to 250,000 clones listed, around 80% were seen once. Material for sequencing was PBMCs. These receptor sequences come from a boy younger than 10 in good health and CMV-seronegative. Each CDR3 is given without its conserved first and last residue.

v_call	cdr3_aa
TRBV6-5	ASSYGTGVYNEQF
TRBV2	ASSEYSQASPLH
TRBV20-1	SASDAGTQY
TRBV7-9	ASSLTGSPDEQF
TRBV29-1	SVVRDRGTSYEQY
TRBV30	AWKSDSFRTEAF
TRBV4-1	ASSQDAHERYSNQPQH
TRBV7-6	ASSLSNSHQPQH
TRBV18	ASSPDAGGGQPQH
TRBV5-1	ASSLDSTANTEAF
TRBV5-6	ASSPGLGGNEQF
TRBV4-1	ASSQGGGKGETQY
TRBV19	ASRETGDEDEKLF
TRBV6-5	ASSEGGGGYGYT
TRBV9	ASSPKTSGGRETQY